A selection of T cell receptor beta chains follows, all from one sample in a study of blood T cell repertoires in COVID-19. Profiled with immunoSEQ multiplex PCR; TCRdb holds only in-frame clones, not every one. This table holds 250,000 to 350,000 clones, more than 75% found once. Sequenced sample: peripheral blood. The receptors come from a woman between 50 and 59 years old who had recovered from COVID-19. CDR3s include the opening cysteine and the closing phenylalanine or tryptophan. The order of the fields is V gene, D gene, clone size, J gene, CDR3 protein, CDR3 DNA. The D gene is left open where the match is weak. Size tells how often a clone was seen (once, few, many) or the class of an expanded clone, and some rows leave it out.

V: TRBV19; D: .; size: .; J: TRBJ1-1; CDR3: CASSIPSENTEAFF; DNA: TGTGCCAGTAGTATCCCGAGTGAAAACACTGAAGCTTTCTTT
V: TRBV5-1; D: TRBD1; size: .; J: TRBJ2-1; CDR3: CASSLPRDRGPSSYNEQFF; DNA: TGCGCCAGCAGCTTGCCCCGGGACAGGGGGCCTTCGAGTTACAATGAGCAGTTCTTC
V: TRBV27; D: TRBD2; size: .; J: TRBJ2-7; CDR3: CASDRGLAGGCYEQYF; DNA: TGTGCCAGCGACCGGGGACTAGCGGGGGGTTGCTACGAGCAGTACTTC
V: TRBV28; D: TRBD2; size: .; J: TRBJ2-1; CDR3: CASSRLAESLGWQFF; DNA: TGTGCCAGCAGCAGACTAGCGGAGAGCCTAGGGTGGCAGTTCTTC
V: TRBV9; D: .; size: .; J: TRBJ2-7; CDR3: CASSETALSSYEQYF; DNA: TGTGCCAGCAGCGAGACAGCCCTGAGCTCCTACGAGCAGTACTTC
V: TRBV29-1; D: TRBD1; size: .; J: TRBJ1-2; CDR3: CSASTGTNYGYTF; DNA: TGCAGCGCCTCGACAGGGACTAACTATGGCTACACCTTC
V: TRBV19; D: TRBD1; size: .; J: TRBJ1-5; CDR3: CASIGRGKLAQHF; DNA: TGTGCCAGTATAGGCAGGGGGAAGTTGGCCCAGCATTTT
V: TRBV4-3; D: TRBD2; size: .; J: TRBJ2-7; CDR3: CASSQDRSAGTSFYEQYF; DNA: TGCGCCAGCAGCCAAGATAGGTCCGCCGGGACTAGTTTCTACGAGCAGTACTTC
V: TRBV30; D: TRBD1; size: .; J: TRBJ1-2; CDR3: CAWSAQGPSGGYTF; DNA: TGTGCCTGGAGTGCACAGGGGCCAAGCGGCGGCTACACCTTC
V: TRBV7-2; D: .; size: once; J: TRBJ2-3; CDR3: CASSLAGGQADTQYF; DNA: TGTGCCAGCAGCTTAGCGGGGGGGCAAGCAGATACGCAGTATTTT
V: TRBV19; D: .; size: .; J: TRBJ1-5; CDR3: CASSAGTMNQPQHF; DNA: TGTGCCAGTTCTGCCGGGACAATGAATCAGCCCCAGCATTTT
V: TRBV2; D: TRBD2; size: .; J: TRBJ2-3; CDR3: CASSVLAGGTDTQYF; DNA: TGTGCCAGCAGTGTGCTAGCGGGGGGCACAGATACGCAGTATTTT
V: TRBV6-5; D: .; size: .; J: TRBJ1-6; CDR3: CASRLTQDSPLHF; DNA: TGTGCCAGCAGACTGACACAGGATTCACCCCTCCACTTT
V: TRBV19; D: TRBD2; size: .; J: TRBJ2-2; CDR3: CATAVSGRTGELFF; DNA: TGTGCCACCGCGGTTAGCGGGCGCACCGGGGAGCTGTTTTTT
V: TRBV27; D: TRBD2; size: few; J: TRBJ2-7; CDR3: CASTGTSGRYEQYF; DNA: TGTGCCAGCACCGGGACTAGCGGGAGGTACGAGCAGTACTTC
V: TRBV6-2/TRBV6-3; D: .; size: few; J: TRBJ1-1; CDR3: CASSYIRGAVNTEAFF; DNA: TGTGCCAGCAGTTACATCCGGGGGGCTGTAAACACTGAAGCTTTCTTT
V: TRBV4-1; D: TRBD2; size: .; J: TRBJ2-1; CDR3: CASSQLAGGLDEQFF; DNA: TGCGCCAGCAGCCAACTAGCGGGGGGGCTTGATGAGCAGTTCTTC
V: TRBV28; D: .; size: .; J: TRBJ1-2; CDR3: CASSVPNRAYGYTF; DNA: TGTGCCAGCAGTGTACCCAACAGGGCGTATGGCTACACCTTC
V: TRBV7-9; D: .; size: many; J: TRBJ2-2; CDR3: CASSLGMGTNTGELFF; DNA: TGTGCCAGCAGCTTAGGCATGGGCACGAACACCGGGGAGCTGTTTTTT
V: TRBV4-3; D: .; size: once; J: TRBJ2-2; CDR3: CASSFRQGGDTGELFF; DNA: TGCGCCAGCAGCTTTCGCCAGGGGGGAGACACCGGGGAGCTGTTTTTT
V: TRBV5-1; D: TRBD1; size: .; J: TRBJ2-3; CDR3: CASISGTGLGGTQYF; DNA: TGCGCCAGCATCTCCGGGACAGGTCTTGGGGGTACGCAGTATTTT
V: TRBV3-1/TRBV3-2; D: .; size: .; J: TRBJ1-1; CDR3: CASSPPRATGRNTEAFF; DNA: TGTGCCAGCAGTCCACCGCGTGCCACAGGAAGAAACACTGAAGCTTTCTTT
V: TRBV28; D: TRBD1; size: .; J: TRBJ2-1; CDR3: CASSLTGTAYNEQFF; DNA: TGTGCCAGCAGCCTAACCGGGACAGCCTACAATGAGCAGTTCTTC
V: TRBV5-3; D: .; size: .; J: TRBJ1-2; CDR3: CARSFFSQDSSPVYGYTF; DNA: TGTGCCAGAAGCTTTTTCAGCCAGGACAGCAGTCCGGTCTATGGCTACACCTTC
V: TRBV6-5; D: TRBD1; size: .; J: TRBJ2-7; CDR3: CAAGGQGLGKQYF; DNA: TGTGCCGCTGGCGGACAGGGGCTTGGTAAGCAGTACTTC
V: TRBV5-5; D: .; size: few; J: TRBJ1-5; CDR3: CASSLIGGSQPQHF; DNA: TGTGCCAGCAGCTTGATTGGAGGGTCTCAGCCCCAGCATTTT
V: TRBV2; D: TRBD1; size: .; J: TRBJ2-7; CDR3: CASSGTGAYEQYF; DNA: TGTGCCAGCAGTGGTACAGGGGCCTACGAGCAGTACTTC
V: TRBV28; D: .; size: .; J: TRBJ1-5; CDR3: CASSLGHLNQPQHF; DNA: TGTGCCAGCAGTTTAGGGCACCTCAATCAGCCCCAGCATTTT
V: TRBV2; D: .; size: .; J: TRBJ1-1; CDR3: CASRRGNTEAFF; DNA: TGTGCCAGCCGTCGGGGGAACACTGAAGCTTTCTTT
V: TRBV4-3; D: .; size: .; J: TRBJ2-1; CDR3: CASSQALAGRNEQFF; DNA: TGCGCCAGCAGCCAAGCCCTCGCAGGGCGCAATGAGCAGTTCTTC